What follows are 9 T cell receptor beta chains derived from one specimen sequenced in a study of cytomegalovirus exposure and HLA in healthy donors. The method was immunoSEQ multiplex PCR; TCRdb's version includes in-frame clones alone and lacks a portion of them. This sample yields roughly 250,000 clones, of which 90% are seen a single time; under 0.45% belongs to the top ten. The sample consisted of PBMCs. These receptors originate from a woman under 30 in good health and CMV-seronegative.

This chain joins TRBV5-8 and TRBJ2-7; D perhaps matches TRBD2 (6 bases). V lost 6 bases and J 4 bases, leaving 14 bases between the germline ends. The CDR3 covers 13 residues. In germline, CDR1 is SGHTS, CDR2 YDEGEE. The CDR3 reads CASISRREYEQYF. The CDR3 DNA reads TGTGCCAGCATTTCTCGGAGGGAATACGAGCAGTACTTC.

V gene TRBV19 combines with J gene TRBJ1-1, with 9 nucleotides matching TRBD1. CDR1 is LNHDA, CDR2 SQIVND, per germline (reference sequence). The junction had 3 bases not matched to a gene; V was cut back by 3 bases and J by 1 base. This CDR3 has 15 amino acids. Written as DNA, the CDR3 is TGTGCCAGTAGTATCGTGGACAGGGGGAACACTGAAGCTTTCTTT. Residues: CASSIVDRGNTEAFF.

The chain uses TRBV5-1 and TRBJ2-5, with a tentative D call TRBD2 (5 bases). Trimming took 2 bases from V and 5 from J, leaving 19 bases between them. CDR1 and CDR2 (germline): SGHRS, YFSETQ. This CDR3 contains 16 residues. In nucleotides, the CDR3 is TGCGCCAGCAGCTTAGAGGACTCGAGGTCGGGGGAGACCCAGTACTTC. It encodes CASSLEDSRSGETQYF.

The chain links TRBV28 to TRBJ1-1; 7 bases align to TRBD1. Unmatched junction bases numbered 8, after V lost 5 bases and J lost 5 bases. CDR1 MDHEN and CDR2 SYDVKM come from the germline V gene. The CDR3 has 14 amino acids. CDR3 bases: TGTGCCAGCAGTGGAGGGGGCAGGAGAACTGAAGCTTTCTTT. This codes for CASSGGGRRTEAFF.

The V gene is TRBV9, the J gene TRBJ2-2; 12 bases agree with TRBD1. J lost 6 bases, V lost 3 bases, and 9 bases had no gene match. Germline CDR1 and CDR2: SGDLS and YYNGEE. The length of the CDR3 is 17 residues. The CDR3: CASSAGGGTGGSGELFF. CDR3 sequence (DNA): TGTGCCAGCAGCGCTGGTGGGGGGACAGGGGGCTCCGGGGAGCTGTTTTTT.

V gene TRBV7-6 combines with J gene TRBJ2-1, with 8 bases fitting TRBD2. Trimming at V came to 3 bases and at J to 4 bases, leaving 5 bases not matched to a gene. This CDR3 region has 15 residues. In germline, CDR1 is SGHVS, CDR2 FNYEAQ. The CDR3 reads CASSLTGGPYNEQFF. The DNA of the CDR3 is TGTGCCAGCAGCTTGACGGGGGGGCCTTACAATGAGCAGTTCTTC.

The chain carries TRBV6-4 and TRBJ2-1, with TRBD2 identical over 9 bases. The germline V gene has CDR1 MRHNA and CDR2 SNTAGT. V dropped 10 bases and J dropped 0; count of bases not matched to a gene: 13. The CDR3 totals 17 residues. This CDR3 reads CAISSGASSSSYNEQFF. The CDR3 bases are TGTGCCATTTCTAGCGGGGCCAGCTCGAGCTCCTACAATGAGCAGTTCTTC.

This chain connects TRBV19 to TRBJ2-3, with a weak D call TRBD2 (6 bases). The CDR3 covers 17 residues. V shed 6 bases and J shed 4 bases, with 23 bases lying between them. Germline loops: CDR1 LNHDA, CDR2 SQIVND (reference sequence). CDR3 bases: TGTGCCAGTAGCCAGGACCCAACGGCAGGGAGGCCAGATACGCAGTATTTT. Encoded protein: CASSQDPTAGRPDTQYF. Based on the CDR3 plus reference TRBV19 and TRBJ2-3, the full variable domain is DGGITQSPKYLFRKEGQNVTLSCEQNLNHDAMYWYRQDPGQGLRLIYYSQIVNDFQKGDIAEGYSVSREKKESFPLTVTSAQKNPTAFYLCASSQDPTAGRPDTQYFGPGTRLTVL.

This chain joins TRBV11-2 and TRBJ1-2; 7 bases agree with TRBD1. J lost 2 bases, V lost 5 bases, and 5 bases had no gene match. Germline V gene sequence: CDR1 SGHAT, CDR2 FQNNGV. The CDR3 runs 14 residues. The CDR3 DNA follows: TGTGCCAGCAGCCCGACAGGGACCAACTATGGCTACACCTTC. Translated, it gives CASSPTGTNYGYTF.